A selection of T cell receptor beta chains follows, all from one sample in a study of T-cell reconstitution after alpha-beta-depleted transplantation in children. TCRdb itself ran the PCR reads through MiXCR, one entry per CDR3 protein. Altogether some 120,000 distinct CDR3 sequences are present, under 13% being singletons, with the ten largest covering roughly a third. The sequenced sample was PBMCs, obtained before TCRalphabeta/CD19-depleted stem cell transplant. The source is a boy aged 2 to 9 with acute lymphoblastic leukemia, due to receive a stem cell transplant. Each CDR3 is given with its conserved first and last residue. A D gene is named only where the DNA matches it firmly. Size tells how often a clone was seen (once, few, many) or the class of an expanded clone, and some rows leave it out.

>NA|TRBV5-6|many|TRBJ2-5
TGTGCCAGCAGCTCAGGGGCCTCTAGACAAGAGACCCAGTACTTC
CASSSGASRQETQYF
>NA|TRBV12-3/TRBV12-4|many|TRBJ2-7
TGTGCCAGCAGGACGGGAGTAGCTTACGAGCAGTACTTC
CASRTGVAYEQYF
>TRBD2|TRBV5-5|many|TRBJ2-7
TGTGCCAGCAGCTTGGGGTCTAGCGGGGGACTATACGAGCAGTACTTC
CASSLGSSGGLYEQYF
>TRBD2|TRBV25-1|NA|TRBJ2-1
TGTGCCAGCAGTGCTAGCGGGAGAGGGTATGAGCAGTTCTTC
CASSASGRGYEQFF
>TRBD2|TRBV20-1|many|TRBJ2-1
TGCAGTGCTAGAGAAGGGACTAGCGGGACCGAGCAGTTCTTC
CSAREGTSGTEQFF
>NA|TRBV9|NA|TRBJ1-4
NA
CASSASTTARPVKNCFF
>NA|TRBV12-3/TRBV12-4|many|TRBJ2-6
TGTGCCAGCAGCCGTACAGGGTCCGGGGCCAACGTCCTGACTTTC
CASSRTGSGANVLTF
>NA|TRBV5-1|NA|TRBJ2-3
TGCGCCAGCAGGGGTGGGGCTACAGATACGCAGTATTTT
CASRGGATDTQYF
>NA|TRBV18|NA|TRBJ2-3
TGTGCCAGCTCACCAGACCAGGGGTTGACAGATACGCAGTATTTT
CASSPDQGLTDTQYF
>NA|TRBV11-2|NA|TRBJ2-4
TGTGCCAGCAGCTTCCCAGGGGGGGTGGCCAAAAACATTCAGTACTTC
CASSFPGGVAKNIQYF
>NA|TRBV5-5|NA|TRBJ2-7
TGTGCCAGCAGCTTGGGTCCCCAGGCTTCCACCTACGAGCAGTACTTC
CASSLGPQASTYEQYF
>NA|TRBV30|NA|TRBJ1-3
TGTGCCTGGAGCCCGGGGGCAGGCGTGGACACCATATATTTT
CAWSPGAGVDTIYF
>TRBD2|TRBV6-2/TRBV6-3|NA|TRBJ2-3
TGTGCCAGCAACGGGCGGCGGGGAGGGGATACGCAGTATTTT
CASNGRRGGDTQYF